This TCR beta chain is drawn from a study of T cell responses to AZD1222 COVID-19 vaccine. General study results and limits: Elevations in Spike-specific TCR breadth and depth followed administration of two AZD1222 doses. Donors skewed white British and female; clonal diversity was possibly underestimated. Baseline testing showed seropositivity in only five to seven AZD1222 recipients.

This clone appeared a single time. As yet, its antigen is unknown. Profiling relied on immunoSEQ multiplex PCR, and the TCRdb table lists in-frame clones only, not all of them. The sample contains 130,000 to 150,000 clones, 80% to 90% of which appear only once. Sample: peripheral blood, taken on day 0 of AZD1222 vaccination. The TCR comes from an adult in good health.

CDR3 residues: CASSSGAGYGYTF. CDR3 nucleotide sequence: TGTGCCAGCAGTTCTGGGGCGGGGTATGGCTACACCTTC. This chain joins TRBV12-3 or TRBV12-4 and TRBJ1-2, with D tentatively TRBD1 (5 bases). V was clipped by 4 bases and J by 5 bases, with 11 bases between them. This CDR3 comprises 13 residues.